This TCR beta chain was identified during a study of blood T cell repertoires in COVID-19. Study-level information: Both acute and convalescent COVID-19 samples were obtained from the United States, Italy and Spain.

Germline CDR1 and CDR2: SGHKS and YYEKEE (reference sequence). This CDR3 region has 13 residues. Between the trimmed V and J ends, which lost 0 bases and 4 bases, there was a span of 7 bases. Those enrolled, adults aged about 18 to 95 years, came from around 24 US areas. The data were produced by immunoSEQ multiplex PCR, yet TCRdb's version contains in-frame clones alone and is incomplete. The table has some 270,000 clones, approximately 88% seen once. This chain links TRBV5-5 with TRBJ1-1; D might be TRBD1 (6 bases). What was sequenced was PBMCs or T cells enriched from blood (not recorded which). The receptor comes from a woman in her thirties or forties who had been exposed to COVID-19. The CDR3 bases are TGTGCCAGCAGCTTGGGAGGGGGCACTGAAGCTTTCTTT. Translated, it gives CASSLGGGTEAFF.